This note documents a single T cell receptor (beta chain) sequence. The record originates from a study of blood T cell repertoires in COVID-19. Background on the study: Italy, Spain and the United States were the sources of the convalescent and acute COVID-19 samples. T cells, B-cell-depleted T cells, or PBMCs supplied cDNA or gDNA.

In the original analysis: Cell counts per sample came from amplifying reference gene primers. The assay was immunoSEQ multiplex PCR, and TCRdb's table has in-frame clones only and misses some. That table is the source of V, J and clone size, and D and trimming were worked out from the DNA. The sample carries about 100,000 clones, around 87% recorded once. The receptor was derived from a man aged 45-60 years with active or convalescent COVID-19. Sequencing was carried out using peripheral blood.

The CDR3 DNA reads TGTGCCAGCAGCTTACGTGGCGGGGGGGCCGGAAACATTCAGTACTTC. Encoded protein: CASSLRGGGAGNIQYF. The chain links TRBV13 to TRBJ2-4; the match to TRBD2 covers 9 bases. Germline loops: CDR1 PRHDT, CDR2 FYEKMQ (reference sequence). With 2 bases clipped from V and 6 bases from J, the junction kept 8 bases outside the gene matches. The CDR3 is 16 amino acids.